A selection of T cell receptor beta chains follows, all from one sample in a study of T cells in localized non-small cell lung cancer. The table came from immunoSEQ multiplex PCR; TCRdb's copy has only in-frame clones and leaves some out. This table holds tens of thousands of clones, 70% to 90% found once. Here the sequenced sample was peripheral blood, taken before any cancer treatment. The origin of the receptors is a man aged 40-75 years with stage I squamous cell lung carcinoma. The CDR3 runs from the conserved cysteine through the conserved F or W. A row's size may be missing; if present it is once, few, many or a size class.

v_call | clone_size | cdr3_length | cdr3_aa
TRBV7-3 | . | 16 | CASSGASGDRSYGYTF
TRBV27 | . | 13 | CASALNRVSEQYF
TRBV7-3 | . | 13 | CASSQGVGNEQFF
TRBV5-1 | . | 14 | CASSLGGFIYEQYF
TRBV7-2 | . | 14 | CASSISGRASEQYF
TRBV7-9 | few | 14 | CASSFGGLGTEAFF
TRBV7-3 | . | 12 | CASSLLADTQYF
TRBV2 | . | 12 | CASSEVMSGYTF
TRBV7-3 | . | 13 | CASSTGLGETQYF
TRBV29-1 | . | 13 | CSTRRDIEEKLFF
TRBV4-1 | . | 15 | CASSQDGRSNQPQHF
TRBV5-4 | . | 14 | CASGLQGQTDTQYF
TRBV28 | . | 16 | CASIQTGPLRGEKLFF
TRBV19 | . | 16 | CASSMVRETWPGELFF
TRBV5-5 | . | 16 | CASSLRTSGVTYEQYF
TRBV7-3 | . | 15 | CASSPHPGPGAEAFF
TRBV7-9 | . | 12 | CASSLSGSEAFF
TRBV29-1 | . | 13 | CSVGGRSYNEQFF
TRBV18 | once | 11 | CASSPPGEQYF
TRBV7-3 | once | 13 | CASSLNEGGEAFF
TRBV7-9 | . | 14 | CASSIRTKDTEAFF
TRBV29-1 | . | 16 | CSVEAFPGQRSNEQFF